This T cell receptor (beta chain) was sequenced for a study of OX40 agonist ivuxolimab in advanced cancers. Regarding the study as a whole: Among expanded peripheral T cells, antigen specificity went undetermined.

The method was immunoSEQ multiplex PCR; TCRdb's version includes in-frame clones alone and lacks a portion of them. The table records roughly 60,000 clones, 86% of them present only once. In the case of this clone: What it recognizes is unknown.

This material consisted of CD4+ or CD8+ T cells sorted from blood, taken in a trial of the OX40 agonist ivuxolimab. This sequence originates from an adult with an advanced solid tumor such as melanoma, head and neck, liver or kidney cancer.

The CDR3 sequence is CASSGRTMMMKNIQYF. The CDR3 nucleotides read TGTGCCAGCAGTGGACGGACTATGATGATGAAAAACATTCAGTACTTC. The chain is built from TRBV6-1 and TRBJ2-4; TRBD2 might be the D (6 bases). The V gene's germline CDR1 is MNHNS and CDR2 SASEGT. V was clipped by 4 bases and J by 4 bases, with 17 bases between them. This CDR3 has 16 amino acids.